This TCR beta chain stems from a study of blood T cells in healthy people across ages. This clonotype appeared a few times. What it recognizes is unknown. It was with a sample-barcoded 5' primer and a J-beta primer mix that a second PCR of roughly 7 to 11 cycles was run. Each cDNA was tagged by a template-switch adaptor containing 12 random nucleotides. Each CDR3 protein is one row after TCRdb ran MiXCR on the 5' RACE reads. The sample holds about a million distinct CDR3 sequences, about 51% seen once. Study results and limitations: Strong correlation existed between TCR beta diversity and naive T cell percentage.

The CDR3 has 11 residues. The V end was cut by 7 bases, the J end by 3 bases, with 6 bases between. Germline V gene lookup returns CDR1 SGHKS and CDR2 YYEKEE (reference sequence). Sequencing was carried out using blood. This receptor was taken from a woman aged 55-70 years in good health. This chain joins TRBV5-5 and TRBJ2-3, with no clear D. CDR3 in DNA: TGTGCCAGCCGGTGGACAGATACGCAGTATTTT. The encoded protein is CASRWTDTQYF.